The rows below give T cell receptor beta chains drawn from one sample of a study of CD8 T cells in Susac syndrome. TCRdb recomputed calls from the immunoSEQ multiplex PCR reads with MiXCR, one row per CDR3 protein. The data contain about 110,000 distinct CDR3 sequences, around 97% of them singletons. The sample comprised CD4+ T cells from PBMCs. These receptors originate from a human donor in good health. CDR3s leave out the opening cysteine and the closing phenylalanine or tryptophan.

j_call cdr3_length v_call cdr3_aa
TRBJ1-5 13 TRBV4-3 ASSPHRDGNQPQH
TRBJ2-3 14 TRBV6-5 ASSLQGASIGDTQY
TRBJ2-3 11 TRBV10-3 AIRREKSDTQY
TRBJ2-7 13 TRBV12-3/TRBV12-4 ASSLSAQGAYEQY
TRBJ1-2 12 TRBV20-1 SARGGGLGYGYT
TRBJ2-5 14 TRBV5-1 ASSGGGTGGQETQY
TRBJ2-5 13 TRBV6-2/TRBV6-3 ASSSAGLAIETQY
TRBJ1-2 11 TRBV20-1 SARDERGRGYT
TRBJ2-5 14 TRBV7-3 ASSLLYTPTQETQY
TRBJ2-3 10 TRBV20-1 SCPGFPDTQY
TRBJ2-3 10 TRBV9 ASSISTDTQY
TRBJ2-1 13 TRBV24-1 ATQEGDPGRSEQF
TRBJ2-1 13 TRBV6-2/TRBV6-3 ASSYRGQGGNEQF
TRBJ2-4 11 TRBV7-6 ASSPREGDIQY
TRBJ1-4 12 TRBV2 ASSPDRRSEKLF
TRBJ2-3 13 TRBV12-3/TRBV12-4 ASSLGGVRADTQY
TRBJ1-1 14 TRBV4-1 ASSQGPQGANTEAF
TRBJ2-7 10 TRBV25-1 ASSPGSHEQY
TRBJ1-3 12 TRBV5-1 ASTGTGNGNTIY
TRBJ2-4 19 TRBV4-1 ASSQERETRLTGLAKNIQY
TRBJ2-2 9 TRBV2 ASRGTGELF
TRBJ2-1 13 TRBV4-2 ASSQDPTTYNEQF
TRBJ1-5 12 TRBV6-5 ASRPGQGHQPQH
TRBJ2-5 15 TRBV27 ASSSPVRGGGGETQY
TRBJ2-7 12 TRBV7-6 ASSKVLAGYEQY
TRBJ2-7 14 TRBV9 ASSVRSTSGKGEQY
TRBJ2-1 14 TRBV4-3 ASSPSDWYQDNEQF
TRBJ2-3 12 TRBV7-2 ASSSLAGGDTQY